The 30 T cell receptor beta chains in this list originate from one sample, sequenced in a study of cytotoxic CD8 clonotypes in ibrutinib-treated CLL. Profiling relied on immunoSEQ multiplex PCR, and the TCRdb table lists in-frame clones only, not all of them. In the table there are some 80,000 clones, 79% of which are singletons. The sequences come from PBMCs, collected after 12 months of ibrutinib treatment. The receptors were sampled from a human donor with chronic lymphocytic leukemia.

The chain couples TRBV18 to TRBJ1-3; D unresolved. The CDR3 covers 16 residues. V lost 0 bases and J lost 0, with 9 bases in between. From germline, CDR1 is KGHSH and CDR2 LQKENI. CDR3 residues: CASSPPAGISGNTIYF. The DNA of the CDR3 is TGTGCCAGCTCACCACCGGCGGGGATCTCTGGAAACACCATATATTTT.

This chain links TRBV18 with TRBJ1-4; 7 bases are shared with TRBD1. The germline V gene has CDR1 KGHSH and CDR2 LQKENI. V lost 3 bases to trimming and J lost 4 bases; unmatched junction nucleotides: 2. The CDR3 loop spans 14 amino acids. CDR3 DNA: TGTGCCAGCTCACCGGGGACAGATAATGAAAAACTGTTTTTT. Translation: CASSPGTDNEKLFF. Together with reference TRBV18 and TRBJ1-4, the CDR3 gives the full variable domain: NAGVMQNPRHLVRRRGQEARLRCSPMKGHSHVYWYRQLPEEGLKFMVYLQKENIIDESGMPKERFSAEFPKEGPSILRIQQVVRGDSAAYFCASSPGTDNEKLFFGSGTQLSVL.

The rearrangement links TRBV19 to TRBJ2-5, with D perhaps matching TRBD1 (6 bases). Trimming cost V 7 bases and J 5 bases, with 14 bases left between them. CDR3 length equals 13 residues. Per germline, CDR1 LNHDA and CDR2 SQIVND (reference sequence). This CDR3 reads CASTPTGRETQYF. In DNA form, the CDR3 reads TGTGCCAGTACACCGACAGGACGGGAGACCCAGTACTTC.

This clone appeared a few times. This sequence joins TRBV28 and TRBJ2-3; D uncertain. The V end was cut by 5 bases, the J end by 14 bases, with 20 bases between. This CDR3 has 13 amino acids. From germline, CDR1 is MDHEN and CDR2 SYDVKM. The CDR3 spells CASSPHEAPRRYF. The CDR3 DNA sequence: TGTGCCAGCAGTCCCCACGAGGCCCCCCGGAGGTATTTT.

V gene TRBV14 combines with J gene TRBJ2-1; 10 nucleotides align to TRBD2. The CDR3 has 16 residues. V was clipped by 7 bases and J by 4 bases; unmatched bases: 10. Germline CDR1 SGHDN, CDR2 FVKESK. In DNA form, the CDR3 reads TGTGCCAGCACCCCCATAGCGGGAGGTGGGTACAATGAGCAGTTCTTC. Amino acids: CASTPIAGGGYNEQFF.

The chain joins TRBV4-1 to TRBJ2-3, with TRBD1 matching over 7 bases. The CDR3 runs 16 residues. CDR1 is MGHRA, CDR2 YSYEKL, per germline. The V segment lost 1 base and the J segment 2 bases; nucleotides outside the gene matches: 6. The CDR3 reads CASSQARQGATDTQYF. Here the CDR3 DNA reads TGCGCCAGCAGCCAAGCCCGACAGGGAGCCACAGATACGCAGTATTTT.

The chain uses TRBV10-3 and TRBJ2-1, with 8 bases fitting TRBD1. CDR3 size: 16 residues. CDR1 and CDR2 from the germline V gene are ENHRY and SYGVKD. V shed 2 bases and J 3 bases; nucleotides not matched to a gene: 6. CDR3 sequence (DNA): TGTGCCATCAGTGAGGCCGGGACAGGCCTCTACAATGAGCAGTTCTTC. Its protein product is CAISEAGTGLYNEQFF.

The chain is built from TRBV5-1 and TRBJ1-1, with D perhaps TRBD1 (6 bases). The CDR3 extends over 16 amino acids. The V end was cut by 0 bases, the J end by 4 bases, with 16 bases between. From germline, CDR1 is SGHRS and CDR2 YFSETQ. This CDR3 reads CASSLGPQGPSTEAFF. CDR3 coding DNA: TGCGCCAGCAGCTTGGGGCCCCAGGGGCCCAGCACTGAAGCTTTCTTT. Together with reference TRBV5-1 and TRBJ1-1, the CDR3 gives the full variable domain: KAGVTQTPRYLIKTRGQQVTLSCSPISGHRSVSWYQQTPGQGLQFLFEYFSETQRNKGNFPGRFSGRQFSNSRSEMNVSTLELGDSALYLCASSLGPQGPSTEAFFGQGTRLTVV.

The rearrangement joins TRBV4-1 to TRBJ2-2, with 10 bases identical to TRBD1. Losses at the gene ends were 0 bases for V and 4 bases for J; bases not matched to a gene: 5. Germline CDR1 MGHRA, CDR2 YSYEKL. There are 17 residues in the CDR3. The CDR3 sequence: CASSQDPGQGFTGELFF. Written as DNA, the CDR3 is TGCGCCAGCAGCCAAGATCCGGGACAGGGGTTCACCGGGGAGCTGTTTTTT.

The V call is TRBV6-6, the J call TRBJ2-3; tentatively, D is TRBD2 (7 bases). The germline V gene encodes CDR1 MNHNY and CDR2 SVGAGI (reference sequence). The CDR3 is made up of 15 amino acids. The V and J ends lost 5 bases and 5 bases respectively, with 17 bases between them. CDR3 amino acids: CASSPQTGGGDTQYF. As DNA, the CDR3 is TGTGCCAGCAGTCCCCAGACAGGCGGGGGAGATACGCAGTATTTT.

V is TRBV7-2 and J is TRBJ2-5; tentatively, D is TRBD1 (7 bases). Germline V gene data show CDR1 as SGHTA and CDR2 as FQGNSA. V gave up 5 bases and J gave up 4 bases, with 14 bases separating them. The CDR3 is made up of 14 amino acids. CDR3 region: CASSPGGSGETQYF. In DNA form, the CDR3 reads TGTGCCAGCAGCCCAGGGGGGTCGGGAGAGACCCAGTACTTC.

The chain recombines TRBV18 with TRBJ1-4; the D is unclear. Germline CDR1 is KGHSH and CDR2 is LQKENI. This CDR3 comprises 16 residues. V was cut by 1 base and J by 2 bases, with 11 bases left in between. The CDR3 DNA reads TGTGCCAGCTCACCACGGGTGTTCCCCACTAATGAAAAACTGTTTTTT. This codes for CASSPRVFPTNEKLFF. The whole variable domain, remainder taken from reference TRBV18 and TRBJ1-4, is NAGVMQNPRHLVRRRGQEARLRCSPMKGHSHVYWYRQLPEEGLKFMVYLQKENIIDESGMPKERFSAEFPKEGPSILRIQQVVRGDSAAYFCASSPRVFPTNEKLFFGSGTQLSVL.

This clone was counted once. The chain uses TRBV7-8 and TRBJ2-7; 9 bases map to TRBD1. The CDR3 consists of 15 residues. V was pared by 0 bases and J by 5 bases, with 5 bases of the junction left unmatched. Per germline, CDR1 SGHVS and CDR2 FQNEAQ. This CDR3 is CASSLAGQGRDEQYF. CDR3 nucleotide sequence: TGTGCCAGCAGCTTAGCTGGACAGGGGCGGGACGAGCAGTACTTC.

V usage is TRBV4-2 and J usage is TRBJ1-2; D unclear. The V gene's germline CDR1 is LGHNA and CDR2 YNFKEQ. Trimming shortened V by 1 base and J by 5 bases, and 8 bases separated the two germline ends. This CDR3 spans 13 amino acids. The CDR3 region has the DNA TGTGCCAGCAGCCAAGTGGGGAGTTATGGCTACACCTTC. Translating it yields CASSQVGSYGYTF.

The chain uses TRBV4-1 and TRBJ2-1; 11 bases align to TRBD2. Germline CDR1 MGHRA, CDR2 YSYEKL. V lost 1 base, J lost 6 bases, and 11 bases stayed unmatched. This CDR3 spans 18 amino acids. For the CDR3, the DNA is TGCGCCAGCAGCCAAGTTTTAGCGGGGGGGGCCCCGGGCAATGAGCAGTTCTTC. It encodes CASSQVLAGGAPGNEQFF.

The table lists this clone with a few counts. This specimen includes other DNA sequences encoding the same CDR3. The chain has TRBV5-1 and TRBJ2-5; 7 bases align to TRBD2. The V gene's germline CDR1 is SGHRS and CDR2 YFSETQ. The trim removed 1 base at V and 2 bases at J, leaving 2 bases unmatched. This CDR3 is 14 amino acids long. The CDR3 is CASSLLGLQETQYF. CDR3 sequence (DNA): TGCGCCAGCAGCTTGCTGGGACTACAAGAGACCCAGTACTTC.

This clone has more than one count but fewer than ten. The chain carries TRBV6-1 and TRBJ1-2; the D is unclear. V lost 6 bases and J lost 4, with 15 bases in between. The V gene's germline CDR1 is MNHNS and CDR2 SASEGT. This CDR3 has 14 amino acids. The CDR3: CASSTGNSLYGYTF. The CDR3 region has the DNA TGTGCCAGCAGCACCGGAAACAGCCTCTATGGCTACACCTTC.

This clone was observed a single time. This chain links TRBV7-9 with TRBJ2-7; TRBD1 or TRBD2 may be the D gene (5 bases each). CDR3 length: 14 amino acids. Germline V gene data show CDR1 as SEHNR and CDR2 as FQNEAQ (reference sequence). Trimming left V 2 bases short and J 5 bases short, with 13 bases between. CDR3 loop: CASSLRGAVHEQYF. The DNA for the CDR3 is TGTGCCAGCAGCTTACGAGGGGCGGTCCACGAGCAGTACTTC.

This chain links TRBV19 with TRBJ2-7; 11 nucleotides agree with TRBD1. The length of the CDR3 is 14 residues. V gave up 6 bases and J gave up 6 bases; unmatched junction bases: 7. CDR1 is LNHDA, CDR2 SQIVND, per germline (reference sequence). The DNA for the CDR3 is TGTGCCAGTAGCCCACGGGACAGGGGGGTCGAGCAGTACTTC. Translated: CASSPRDRGVEQYF.

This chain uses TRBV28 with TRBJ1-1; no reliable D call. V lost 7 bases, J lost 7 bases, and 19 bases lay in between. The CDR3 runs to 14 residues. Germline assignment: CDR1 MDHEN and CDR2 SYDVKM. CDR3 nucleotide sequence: TGTGCCAGCACCCAAGGATATCGGACTGGTGAAGCTTTCTTT. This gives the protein CASTQGYRTGEAFF.

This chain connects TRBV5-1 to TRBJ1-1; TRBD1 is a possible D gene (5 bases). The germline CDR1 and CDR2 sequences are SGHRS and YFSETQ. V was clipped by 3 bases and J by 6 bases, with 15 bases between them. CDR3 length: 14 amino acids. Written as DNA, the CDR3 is TGCGCCAGCAGCTGGGGCAACAGGAAATCTGAAGCTTTCTTT. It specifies CASSWGNRKSEAFF.

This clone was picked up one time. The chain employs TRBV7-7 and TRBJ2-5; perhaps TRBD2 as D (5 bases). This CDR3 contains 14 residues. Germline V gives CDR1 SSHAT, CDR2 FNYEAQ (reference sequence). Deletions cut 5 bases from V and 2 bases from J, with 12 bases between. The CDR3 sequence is CASSPGYIQETQYF. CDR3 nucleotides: TGTGCCAGCAGCCCGGGGTATATTCAAGAGACCCAGTACTTC.

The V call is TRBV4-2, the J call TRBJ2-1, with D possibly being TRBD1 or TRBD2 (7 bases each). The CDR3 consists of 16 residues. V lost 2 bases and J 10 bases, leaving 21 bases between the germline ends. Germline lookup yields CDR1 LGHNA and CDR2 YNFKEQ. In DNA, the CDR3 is TGTGCCAGCAGCCAAAAGGGGGCTAGCGGCCCCAGGGAGCAGTTCTTC. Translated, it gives CASSQKGASGPREQFF.

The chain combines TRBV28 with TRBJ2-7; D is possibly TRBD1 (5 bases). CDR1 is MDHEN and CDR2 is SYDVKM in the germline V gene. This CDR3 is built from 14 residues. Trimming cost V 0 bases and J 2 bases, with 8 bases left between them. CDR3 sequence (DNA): TGTGCCAGCAGTTTATGGGGGCCAACCTACGAGCAGTACTTC. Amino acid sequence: CASSLWGPTYEQYF.

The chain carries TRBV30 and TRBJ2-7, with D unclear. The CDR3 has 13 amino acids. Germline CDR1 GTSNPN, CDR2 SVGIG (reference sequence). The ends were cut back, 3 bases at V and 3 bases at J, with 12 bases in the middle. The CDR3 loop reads CAWSLGFDYEQYF. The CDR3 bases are TGTGCCTGGAGCTTGGGGTTTGACTACGAGCAGTACTTC.

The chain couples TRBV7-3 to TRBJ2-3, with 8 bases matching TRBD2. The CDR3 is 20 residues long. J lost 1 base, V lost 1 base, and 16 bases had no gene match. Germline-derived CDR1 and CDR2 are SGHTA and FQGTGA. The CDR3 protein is CASSLKGSSGIKVGTDTQYF. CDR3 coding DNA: TGTGCCAGCAGCTTAAAAGGTAGTAGCGGGATCAAGGTCGGCACAGATACGCAGTATTTT.

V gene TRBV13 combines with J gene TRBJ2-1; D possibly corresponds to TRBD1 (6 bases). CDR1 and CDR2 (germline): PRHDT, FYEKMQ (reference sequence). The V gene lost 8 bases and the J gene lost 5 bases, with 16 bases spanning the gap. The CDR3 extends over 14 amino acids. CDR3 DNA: TGTGCCAGCCAAGCTGGGGGCCTCGACAATGAGCAGTTCTTC. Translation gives CASQAGGLDNEQFF.

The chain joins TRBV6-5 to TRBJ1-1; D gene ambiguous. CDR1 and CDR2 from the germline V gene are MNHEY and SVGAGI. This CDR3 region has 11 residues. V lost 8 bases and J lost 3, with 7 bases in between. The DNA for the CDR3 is TGTGCCAGCGGACGTTACACTGAAGCTTTCTTT. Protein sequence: CASGRYTEAFF.

The CDR3 spells CSTRDSQSSPLHF. CDR3 sequence (DNA): TGCAGCACGAGGGACAGCCAGTCTTCACCCCTCCACTTT. The chain carries TRBV29-1 and TRBJ1-6; TRBD1 matches at 7 bases. CDR1 and CDR2 (germline): SQVTM, ANQGSEA. Trimming removed 8 bases from V and 9 bases from J; junction bases left unmatched: 10. CDR3 length equals 13 residues. Variable domain in full (rest from reference TRBV29-1 and TRBJ1-6): SAVISQKPSRDICQRGTSLTIQCQVDSQVTMMFWYRQQPGQSLTLIATANQGSEATYESGFVIDKFPISRPNLTFSTLTVSNMSPEDSSIYLCSTRDSQSSPLHFGNGTRLTVT.

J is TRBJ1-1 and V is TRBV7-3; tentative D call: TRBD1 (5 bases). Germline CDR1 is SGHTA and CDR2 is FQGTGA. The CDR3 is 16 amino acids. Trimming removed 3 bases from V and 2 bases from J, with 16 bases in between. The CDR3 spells CASSLGQGRGNTEAFF. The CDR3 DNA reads TGTGCCAGCAGCTTGGGGCAGGGTCGAGGCAACACTGAAGCTTTCTTT.